Only a few counts were recorded for the clone carrying this TCR beta chain. The antigen remains undetermined. These data come from a study of Graves' ophthalmopathy and Graves' hyperthyroidism. Ophthalmopathy donors' eye disease showed moderate-to-severe activity, CAS of at least 3, NOSPECS of at least 4 and duration under 3 months. Study results and caveats: With a specificity of under 85% and a sensitivity of 70.59%, the model predicted ophthalmopathy progression. Classification of ophthalmopathy versus stable hyperthyroidism by a 13-signature model yielded 85% to 90% sensitivity and about 83% specificity. Most expanded thyroid clonotypes above 0.001 frequency also appeared in blood.

TCR beta CDR3 amplification used RNA transcripts. The authors performed first-round RT-PCR with HTBI primers and then a second-round multiplex PCR. Each CDR3 protein gets one entry after TCRdb re-called the multiplex PCR reads with MiXCR. The data contain hundreds of thousands of distinct CDR3 sequences, approximately 15% of them singletons. The CDR3 extends over 16 amino acids. V lost 5 bases and J 6 bases, leaving 19 bases between the germline ends. Per the germline V gene, CDR1 is SGHAT and CDR2 is FQNNGV. This sequence joins TRBV11-2 and TRBJ2-2, with a possible D match to TRBD2 (7 bases). The sequence came from a woman in her thirties with Graves' ophthalmopathy. The sequenced sample consisted of blood. CDR3 DNA sequence: TGTGCCAGCAGCCTCGGGGGCGGGAGAACCCCCGGGGAGCTGTTTTTT. It codes for CASSLGGGRTPGELFF.